The clone carrying this TCR delta chain was recorded a few times. The entry originates in a study of gamma-delta T cells after stem cell transplantation. This CDR3 region has 18 residues. The V and J ends lost 3 bases and 0 bases, in that order; junction bases with no gene match: 13. Germline V CDR1 and CDR2: GEAIGNYY, EKD. TCRdb redid the clone calls on the RT-PCR reads with CATT. The sample has more than 4,500 delta-chain clones; around 9.6% are singletons. The sequencing input was gamma-delta T cells. This TCR was recovered from a human donor. It is not recorded whose cells these are; they may come from a transplant donor. V and J are TRDV2 and TRDJ1; 9 bases are shared with TRDD3. The DNA of the CDR3 is TGTGCCTGTGACGGGATTCTGGGGGATGATGGCTACACCGATAAACTCATCTTT. As protein: CACDGILGDDGYTDKLIF.